The source of this T cell receptor (beta chain) is a study of cytomegalovirus exposure and HLA in healthy donors. Clones were read by immunoSEQ multiplex PCR, and TCRdb kept only the in-frame ones, dropping some. The data contain about 63,000 clones, roughly 90% of them seen just once; the ten biggest clones take up 0.95% to 1.5%. V was trimmed by 6 bases and J by 1 base, leaving 10 bases between them. The CDR3 extends over 13 amino acids. Per the germline V gene, CDR1 is SNHLY and CDR2 is FYNNEI. Sequenced material: PBMCs. The chain recombines TRBV2 with TRBJ2-7, with D perhaps matching TRBD2 (6 bases). This TCR was recovered from a woman under 30 in good health and CMV-seronegative. CDR3 in DNA: TGTGCCAGCAGAGCGGGCTCGTCCTACGAGCAGTACTTC. It encodes CASRAGSSYEQYF.